What follows describes a single T cell receptor beta chain. Its antigen is as yet unknown. These data originate in a study of OX40 agonist ivuxolimab in advanced cancers. Overall study context: Intravenous ivuxolimab was administered to patients every 2 weeks at 0.01 to 10 mg/kg. Study outcomes and limitations: Partial responders treated at 0.1-3.0 mg/kg exhibited clonal expansion among the lowest measured.

Trimming took 4 bases from V and 3 from J, leaving 23 bases between them. CDR3 length equals 18 residues. Germline-derived CDR1 and CDR2 are MGHRA and YSYEKL. Assay used: immunoSEQ multiplex PCR; TCRdb lists only in-frame clones, some missing. In the table there are about 73,000 clones, roughly 86% of which are singletons. The chain links TRBV4-1 to TRBJ2-3; weak D call: TRBD2 (7 bases). The TCR originated in an adult with an advanced solid tumor such as melanoma, head and neck, liver or kidney cancer. Specimen: CD4+ or CD8+ T cells sorted from blood, collected in a trial of the OX40 agonist ivuxolimab. The CDR3 here is CASSLTLGAGALTDTQYF. DNA of the CDR3: TGCGCCAGCAGCCTTACCCTGGGGGCGGGAGCGTTGACAGATACGCAGTATTTT.